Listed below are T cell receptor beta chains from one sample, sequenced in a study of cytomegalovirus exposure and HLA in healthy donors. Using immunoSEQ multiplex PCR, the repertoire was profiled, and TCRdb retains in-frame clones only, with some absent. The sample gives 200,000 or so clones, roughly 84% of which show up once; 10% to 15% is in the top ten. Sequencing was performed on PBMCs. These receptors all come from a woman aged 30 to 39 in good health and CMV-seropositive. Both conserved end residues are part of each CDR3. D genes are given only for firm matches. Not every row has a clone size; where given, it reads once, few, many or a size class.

CDR3 DNA: TGTGCCAGCAGTTACGGGGGATTTGATGGCTACACCTTC
CDR3 protein: CASSYGGFDGYTF
J gene: TRBJ1-2
clone size: few
V gene: TRBV27
D gene: -

CDR3 DNA: TGTGCCAGCAGTTATCGGAGTTCCTACGAGCAGTACTTC
CDR3 protein: CASSYRSSYEQYF
J gene: TRBJ2-7
clone size: -
V gene: TRBV6-5
D gene: -

CDR3 DNA: TGTGCCAGCAGTTACTCTCTAGCGAATGAGCAGTTCTTC
CDR3 protein: CASSYSLANEQFF
J gene: TRBJ2-1
clone size: -
V gene: TRBV6-5
D gene: -

CDR3 DNA: TGCGCCAGCAGCTTGGTGGGGACAGAGTCCACAGATACGCAGTATTTT
CDR3 protein: CASSLVGTESTDTQYF
J gene: TRBJ2-3
clone size: once
V gene: TRBV5-1
D gene: TRBD1

CDR3 DNA: TGTGCCAGCAGCTTAGGAGCGGGAGGGTTCACAGATACGCAGTATTTT
CDR3 protein: CASSLGAGGFTDTQYF
J gene: TRBJ2-3
clone size: -
V gene: TRBV11-3
D gene: TRBD2

CDR3 DNA: TGTGCCAGCAGCGCGCGGCCGCGGGCCAATGAGCAGTTCTTC
CDR3 protein: CASSARPRANEQFF
J gene: TRBJ2-1
clone size: -
V gene: TRBV9
D gene: -

CDR3 DNA: TGTGCCAGCAGCCCACCTAGCCCGACGACTGAAGCTTTCTTT
CDR3 protein: CASSPPSPTTEAFF
J gene: TRBJ1-1
clone size: -
V gene: TRBV6-5
D gene: -

CDR3 DNA: TGTGCCTGGAGTAGGTGGCAAGACAACAATCAGCCCCAGCATTTT
CDR3 protein: CAWSRWQDNNQPQHF
J gene: TRBJ1-5
clone size: -
V gene: TRBV30
D gene: -

CDR3 DNA: TGTGCCAGCAGCTTGGTGGCTAGCGGGGGCTACGAGCAGTACTTC
CDR3 protein: CASSLVASGGYEQYF
J gene: TRBJ2-7
clone size: once
V gene: TRBV5-6
D gene: TRBD2

CDR3 DNA: TGTGCCAGCAGCGTAGAGGGGCAGGCCTACGAGCAGTACTTC
CDR3 protein: CASSVEGQAYEQYF
J gene: TRBJ2-7
clone size: -
V gene: TRBV9
D gene: -

CDR3 DNA: TGTGCCATCAGTGAAACTAGCGGGGTAGCGGACGAGCAGTACTTC
CDR3 protein: CAISETSGVADEQYF
J gene: TRBJ2-7
clone size: -
V gene: TRBV10-3
D gene: TRBD2

CDR3 DNA: TGCGCCAGCAGCTTGCGTCTAGCGGCATCCTACGAGCAGTACTTC
CDR3 protein: CASSLRLAASYEQYF
J gene: TRBJ2-7
clone size: -
V gene: TRBV5-1
D gene: TRBD2

CDR3 DNA: TGTGCCAGCAGCTTAGTGGCTAGCGGGAGTTTGGACGAGCAGTACTTC
CDR3 protein: CASSLVASGSLDEQYF
J gene: TRBJ2-7
clone size: -
V gene: TRBV7-2
D gene: TRBD2

CDR3 DNA: TGTGCCAGCAAACCGGGAGTCAGCACAGATACGCAGTATTTT
CDR3 protein: CASKPGVSTDTQYF
J gene: TRBJ2-3
clone size: -
V gene: TRBV2
D gene: -

CDR3 DNA: TGTGCCAGCAGCCTTAACGGACAGGGAACAGATACGCAGTATTTT
CDR3 protein: CASSLNGQGTDTQYF
J gene: TRBJ2-3
clone size: -
V gene: TRBV11-3
D gene: TRBD1

CDR3 DNA: TGCGCCAGCAGCCAGGGGGCCCTGCTAGTCGACACTGAAGCTTTCTTT
CDR3 protein: CASSQGALLVDTEAFF
J gene: TRBJ1-1
clone size: -
V gene: TRBV5-1
D gene: TRBD1

CDR3 DNA: TGTGCCAGCAGCCCCGGCGGAGACAATGAGCAGTTCTTC
CDR3 protein: CASSPGGDNEQFF
J gene: TRBJ2-1
clone size: -
V gene: TRBV11-3
D gene: -

CDR3 DNA: TGTGCCAGCAGTGATAGGGCCAGGGCCTTATCCTACGAGCAGTACTTC
CDR3 protein: CASSDRARALSYEQYF
J gene: TRBJ2-7
clone size: -
V gene: TRBV6-1
D gene: -

CDR3 DNA: TGTGTCTCAGGCAGGGCCGAAGAGACCCAGTACTTC
CDR3 protein: CVSGRAEETQYF
J gene: TRBJ2-5
clone size: -
V gene: TRBV2
D gene: -

CDR3 DNA: TGTGCCAGCAGCCCAGGGCAGGGAACGGAGGGCTACACCTTC
CDR3 protein: CASSPGQGTEGYTF
J gene: TRBJ1-2
clone size: -
V gene: TRBV11-2
D gene: -

CDR3 DNA: TGTGCCAGCAGTGAACGCAAAGGGGTAGCCCTCGACTATGGCTACACCTTC
CDR3 protein: CASSERKGVALDYGYTF
J gene: TRBJ1-2
clone size: -
V gene: TRBV6-1
D gene: -

CDR3 DNA: TGTGCCAGCCATTCCGCGGACAGTAAAGTTGGCTACACCTTC
CDR3 protein: CASHSADSKVGYTF
J gene: TRBJ1-2
clone size: -
V gene: TRBV28
D gene: -

CDR3 DNA: TGTGCCAGTAGTATAGTTGGTAGAGAGACCCAGTACTTC
CDR3 protein: CASSIVGRETQYF
J gene: TRBJ2-5
clone size: few
V gene: TRBV19
D gene: -

CDR3 DNA: TGTGCCAGCGATGGGGGGGGGACTAGCGAATTAGAGACCCAGTACTTC
CDR3 protein: CASDGGGTSELETQYF
J gene: TRBJ2-5
clone size: -
V gene: TRBV28
D gene: TRBD2

CDR3 DNA: TGTGCCAGCAGAGGTCGGGGGAAGATGAACACTGAAGCTTTCTTT
CDR3 protein: CASRGRGKMNTEAFF
J gene: TRBJ1-1
clone size: -
V gene: TRBV6-5
D gene: -

CDR3 DNA: TGTGCCAGCAGCCCAAGTCCCGGGACAGCTCGCTATGGCTACACCTTC
CDR3 protein: CASSPSPGTARYGYTF
J gene: TRBJ1-2
clone size: -
V gene: TRBV5-4
D gene: TRBD1

CDR3 DNA: TGCAGCGTTGAAACTAGCCCTAGGAATGAGCAGTTCTTC
CDR3 protein: CSVETSPRNEQFF
J gene: TRBJ2-1
clone size: -
V gene: TRBV29-1
D gene: -

CDR3 DNA: TGTGCCAGCAGTTTGACAGTAACGAACACTGAAGCTTTCTTT
CDR3 protein: CASSLTVTNTEAFF
J gene: TRBJ1-1
clone size: -
V gene: TRBV28
D gene: -

CDR3 DNA: TGCGCCAGCAGCCTAGAGCAGAAAGGGACCCAGTACTTC
CDR3 protein: CASSLEQKGTQYF
J gene: TRBJ2-5
clone size: -
V gene: TRBV5-1
D gene: -

CDR3 DNA: TGTGCCAGCAGCCTTGGACCTTCCTGGGGCACTGGGGCCAACGTCCTGACTTTC
CDR3 protein: CASSLGPSWGTGANVLTF
J gene: TRBJ2-6
clone size: -
V gene: TRBV7-9
D gene: -

CDR3 DNA: TGTGCCAGCAGTTACACCGGACAGGGCGCCTATGGCTACACCTTC
CDR3 protein: CASSYTGQGAYGYTF
J gene: TRBJ1-2
clone size: -
V gene: TRBV6-6
D gene: TRBD1

CDR3 DNA: TGTGCCAGCAGCTTGGGTTATGGCAACCCCCCTCCGACTTATGGCTACACCTTC
CDR3 protein: CASSLGYGNPPPTYGYTF
J gene: TRBJ1-2
clone size: -
V gene: TRBV13
D gene: -

CDR3 DNA: TGTGCCTGGGCCCTAGCGGGATTCTCCTACAATGAGCAGTTCTTC
CDR3 protein: CAWALAGFSYNEQFF
J gene: TRBJ2-1
clone size: once
V gene: TRBV30
D gene: TRBD2

CDR3 DNA: TGTGCCAGCAGCCGTGCAGGGTCTTTGAACACTGAAGCTTTCTTT
CDR3 protein: CASSRAGSLNTEAFF
J gene: TRBJ1-1
clone size: -
V gene: TRBV7-9
D gene: -

CDR3 DNA: TGTGCCAGCAGTTTATTTTCGGTCGGGGACACCAACTATGGCTACACCTTC
CDR3 protein: CASSLFSVGDTNYGYTF
J gene: TRBJ1-2
clone size: -
V gene: TRBV27
D gene: -

CDR3 DNA: TGTGCCAGCAAAGTCACCGGAGATCAGCCCCAGCATTTT
CDR3 protein: CASKVTGDQPQHF
J gene: TRBJ1-5
clone size: -
V gene: TRBV2
D gene: -

CDR3 DNA: TGTGCCAGTAGGACTAGCGGGAACTACGAGCAGTACTTC
CDR3 protein: CASRTSGNYEQYF
J gene: TRBJ2-7
clone size: -
V gene: TRBV2
D gene: TRBD2

CDR3 DNA: TGTGCCAGCAGTGACGTGACTAGCGCGAATGAGCAGTTCTTC
CDR3 protein: CASSDVTSANEQFF
J gene: TRBJ2-1
clone size: once
V gene: TRBV6-1
D gene: TRBD2

CDR3 DNA: TGCAGCGTTGGAGCAAAAGAGACCCAGTACTTC
CDR3 protein: CSVGAKETQYF
J gene: TRBJ2-5
clone size: -
V gene: TRBV29-1
D gene: -

CDR3 DNA: TGTGCCACCAGCAGAGTCGCAGGGCCCTACAATCAGCCCCAGCATTTT
CDR3 protein: CATSRVAGPYNQPQHF
J gene: TRBJ1-5
clone size: many
V gene: TRBV15
D gene: -